The 25 T cell receptor beta chains given below trace back to one sample, sequenced in a study of human T cells and chemical hapten exposure. The library tagged each cDNA molecule with unique molecular identifiers. Each CDR3 protein gets one entry after TCRdb re-called the reads with MiXCR. The sample lists around 120,000 distinct CDR3 sequences, around 9% occurring once. Someone pulled total RNA out of unfractionated whole blood. Sequences were obtained from whole blood. Every receptor here comes from a human donor in good health. Some clones in this sample may be carry-over from other donors' samples.

The chain employs TRBV29-1 and TRBJ2-3, with TRBD1 matching 9 bases. V gave up 6 bases and J gave up 5 bases; unmatched junction bases: 3. CDR3 size: 12 residues. From germline, CDR1 is SQVTM and CDR2 ANQGSEA. The CDR3 spells CSVLTGGDTQYF. DNA for the CDR3: TGCAGCGTGCTGACAGGGGGAGATACGCAGTATTTT.

This clonotype was seen more than once but under ten times. The chain combines TRBV11-3 with TRBJ2-1; 9 nucleotides match TRBD2. With 3 bases clipped from V and 5 bases from J, the junction kept 5 bases outside the gene matches. CDR3 length: 15 residues. Germline V gene lookup returns CDR1 SGHNT and CDR2 YENEEA. The CDR3 reads CASSLAGGPDNEQFF. CDR3 bases: TGTGCCAGCAGCTTGGCGGGAGGGCCGGACAATGAGCAGTTCTTC.

In its sample, this clonotype was seen many times. The V call is TRBV6-6, the J call TRBJ1-2; D call uncertain. CDR3 length equals 14 residues. Per germline, CDR1 MNHNY and CDR2 SVGAGI (reference sequence). Trimming removed 4 bases at V and 4 bases at J, with 13 bases between. The CDR3 sequence is CASSLVPDSYGYTF. CDR3 in DNA: TGTGCCAGCAGTTTAGTTCCGGACTCCTATGGCTACACCTTC.

At least ten counts were recorded for this clonotype. The chain joins TRBV29-1 to TRBJ2-3; D tentatively reads TRBD1 or TRBD2 (7 bases each). Per germline, CDR1 SQVTM and CDR2 ANQGSEA. Between the trimmed V and J ends, which lost 4 bases and 7 bases, there was a span of 15 bases. The CDR3 covers 13 residues. This CDR3 reads CSVGAGGDYTQYF. The CDR3 DNA reads TGCAGCGTTGGGGCAGGGGGGGATTATACGCAGTATTTT.

The chain couples TRBV4-1 to TRBJ2-7; D not certain. V was clipped by 3 bases and J by 0 bases, with 12 bases between them. Per germline, CDR1 MGHRA and CDR2 YSYEKL. The length of the CDR3 is 15 residues. CDR3 sequence: CASSQGAVSSYEQYF. CDR3 in DNA: TGCGCCAGCAGCCAGGGTGCGGTGAGCTCCTACGAGCAGTACTTC.

This clonotype was seen ten or more times. V gene TRBV9 combines with J gene TRBJ1-1; D might be TRBD1 (6 bases). The V end was cut by 3 bases, the J end by 6 bases, with 18 bases between. Germline loops: CDR1 SGDLS, CDR2 YYNGEE. CDR3 length: 15 residues. The CDR3 region is CASSAETGVWAEAFF. The CDR3 DNA reads as TGTGCCAGCAGCGCCGAGACAGGCGTTTGGGCTGAAGCTTTCTTT.

The genes are TRBV7-2 and TRBJ2-1; D not certain. The CDR3 spans 17 residues. Germline V lookup: CDR1 SGHTA, CDR2 FQGNSA. Trimming shortened V by 2 bases and J by 0 bases, and 14 bases separated the two germline ends. The CDR3 region has the DNA TGTGCCAGCAGCTTAAGACTTCTGACGAGCTCCTACAATGAGCAGTTCTTC. Protein sequence: CASSLRLLTSSYNEQFF.

The chain has TRBV27 and TRBJ2-7, with D possibly called TRBD1 or TRBD2 (5 bases each). Germline V lookup: CDR1 MNHEY, CDR2 SMNVEV (reference sequence). V lost 6 bases and J 2 bases, leaving 14 bases between the germline ends. There are 14 residues in the CDR3. For the CDR3, the DNA is TGTGCCAGCAGCCATGGGGGTGGGCCCTACGAGCAGTACTTC. Its translation is CASSHGGGPYEQYF.

The CDR3 DNA reads as TGTGCCAGCAGCCCCCGGACAGGGGAAAACACTGAAGCTTTCTTT. Its translation: CASSPRTGENTEAFF. V and J are TRBV9 and TRBJ1-1; 9 bases line up with TRBD1. The CDR3 extends over 15 amino acids. Germline V gives CDR1 SGDLS, CDR2 YYNGEE. With V trimmed by 4 bases and J by 2 bases, 6 bases remained unmatched.

The chain uses TRBV6-5 and TRBJ2-4; TRBD1 aligns across 7 bases. The CDR3 consists of 18 residues. The J segment lost 3 bases and the V segment lost 1 base, leaving 12 bases of the junction unmatched. Germline-derived CDR1 and CDR2 are MNHEY and SVGAGI. CDR3: CASSYLPPGQSVKNIQYF. The CDR3 bases are TGTGCCAGCAGTTACTTGCCGCCGGGACAGTCGGTCAAAAACATTCAGTACTTC.

There are many counts of this clonotype. J is TRBJ1-2 and V is TRBV6-1, with TRBD1 identical over 10 bases. Germline V gives CDR1 MNHNS, CDR2 SASEGT. The V and J ends lost 6 bases and 2 bases, in that order; junction bases with no gene match: 12. The CDR3 runs to 17 residues. CDR3: CASRSAGQGFQNYGYTF. Here the CDR3 DNA reads TGTGCCAGCAGATCCGCGGGACAGGGGTTCCAGAACTATGGCTACACCTTC.

The genes are TRBV11-2 and TRBJ2-1, with D perhaps matching TRBD2 (5 bases). The V end was cut by 6 bases, the J end by 5 bases, with 26 bases between. The germline gives CDR1 SGHAT, CDR2 FQNNGV. The length of the CDR3 is 18 residues. This CDR3 is CASRPKSDSPRNDNEQFF. Written as DNA, the CDR3 is TGTGCCAGCAGACCGAAGTCGGACTCTCCGCGAAATGACAATGAGCAGTTCTTC.

This clonotype occurred a few times. The CDR3 DNA sequence: TGCGCCAGCAGCTCCCTGGACACAGGGGGCGCTGGGGCCAACGTCCTGACTTTC. It translates to CASSSLDTGGAGANVLTF. V gene TRBV5-1 combines with J gene TRBJ2-6; 9 bases match TRBD1. This CDR3 comprises 18 residues. After removal of 3 bases from V and 2 bases from J, the junction contained 9 bases not matched to a gene. Germline V gene data show CDR1 as SGHRS and CDR2 as YFSETQ.

The rearrangement joins TRBV27 to TRBJ1-2; no definite D call. V dropped 2 bases and J dropped 4 bases, with 11 bases sitting between them. Germline V lookup: CDR1 MNHEY, CDR2 SMNVEV (reference sequence). The CDR3 has 14 amino acids. This CDR3 reads CASSLEGGAYGYTF. The CDR3 bases are TGTGCCAGCAGTTTAGAGGGCGGAGCCTATGGCTACACCTTC.

The sample holds many counts of this clonotype. The chain joins TRBV6-5 to TRBJ1-2; D is uncertain. CDR1 is MNHEY and CDR2 is SVGAGI in the germline V gene. Trimming took off 2 bases at V and 1 base at J, with 14 bases between the two ends. There are 16 residues in the CDR3. CDR3 residues: CASSYRGEAYNYGYTF. For the CDR3, the DNA is TGTGCCAGCAGTTACCGAGGCGAAGCTTATAACTATGGCTACACCTTC.

This clonotype showed up just a few times. The CDR3 region has the DNA TGTGCTAGTGGTCCTAGTTGGACGAACACCGGGGAGCTGTTTTTT. Translation: CASGPSWTNTGELFF. The V call is TRBV12-5, the J call TRBJ2-2; D is ambiguous. Per germline, CDR1 LGHNT and CDR2 FRNRAP. The V gene lost 5 bases and the J gene lost 0 bases, with 10 bases spanning the gap. This CDR3 comprises 15 residues.

This clonotype has a count of ten or more. The chain joins TRBV7-8 to TRBJ1-5; TRBD1 matches 11 bases. V lost 4 bases, J lost 0 bases, and 8 bases stayed unmatched. Germline V gene lookup returns CDR1 SGHVS and CDR2 FQNEAQ. The CDR3 spans 18 residues. The CDR3 sequence: CASSSRTGGRYSNQPQHF. As DNA, the CDR3 is TGTGCCAGCAGCTCCCGGACAGGGGGCCGATATAGCAATCAGCCCCAGCATTTT. Looking up the rest from reference TRBV7-8 and TRBJ1-5 gives the full variable domain: GAGVSQSPRYKVAKRGQDVALRCDPISGHVSLFWYQQALGQGPEFLTYFQNEAQLDKSGLPSDRFFAERPEGSVSTLKIQRTQQEDSAVYLCASSSRTGGRYSNQPQHFGDGTRLSIL.

The V and J genes are TRBV4-3 and TRBJ2-6; D is unclear. This CDR3 contains 17 residues. Germline V lookup: CDR1 LGHNA, CDR2 YSLEER. Trimming shortened V by 0 bases and J by 0 bases, and 9 bases separated the two germline ends. The CDR3 region is CASSQEVADSGANVLTF. The CDR3 nucleotides are TGCGCCAGCAGCCAAGAAGTAGCAGACTCTGGGGCCAACGTCCTGACTTTC.

J is TRBJ2-3 and V is TRBV29-1; D is tentatively TRBD1 or TRBD2 (5 bases each). The germline V gene has CDR1 SQVTM and CDR2 ANQGSEA. V shed 6 bases and J shed 0 bases, with 16 bases lying between them. There are 15 residues in the CDR3. The CDR3 protein is CSVSTTGGSTDTQYF. CDR3 coding DNA: TGCAGCGTATCAACTACAGGAGGTAGCACAGATACGCAGTATTTT.

This clonotype was seen a handful of times. The chain uses TRBV27 and TRBJ2-5, with 9 bases that match TRBD2. CDR1 is MNHEY and CDR2 is SMNVEV in the germline V gene (reference sequence). Losses at the gene ends were 2 bases for V and 5 bases for J; bases not matched to a gene: 3. The CDR3 covers 14 residues. The CDR3 protein is CASSLAGGKETQYF. CDR3 DNA: TGTGCCAGCAGTTTAGCGGGAGGGAAGGAGACCCAGTACTTC.

This clonotype was seen only a few times. The chain couples TRBV10-2 to TRBJ1-5; possible D gene TRBD1, 6 bases. The CDR3 is 13 amino acids. Germline loops: CDR1 WSHSY, CDR2 SAAADI. With 10 bases removed from V and 2 bases from J, the gap between germline ends came to 12 bases. CDR3 sequence: CATRGTGNQPQHF. CDR3 bases: TGCGCCACCAGGGGAACGGGCAATCAGCCCCAGCATTTT.

There are many counts of this clonotype. The chain carries TRBV13 and TRBJ1-4; a weak D match, TRBD1 (5 bases). Germline V CDR1 and CDR2: PRHDT, FYEKMQ (reference sequence). There are 15 residues in the CDR3. Deletions cut 5 bases from V and 8 bases from J, with 18 bases between. CDR3 sequence reads: CASSVDRDGYEKLFF. DNA for the CDR3: TGTGCCAGCAGCGTAGACCGGGACGGGTACGAAAAACTGTTTTTT.

As to this clonotype: This sequence may be a read error, since a much larger clone differs from it by one base. The rearrangement links TRBV2 to TRBJ1-1; D is perhaps TRBD1 (6 bases). The germline CDR1 and CDR2 sequences are SNHLY and FYNNEI. This CDR3 contains 14 residues. The CDR3 DNA follows: TGTGCCAGCAGGCTACAGGGTTTGAACACTGGAGCTTTCTTT. Residues: CASRLQGLNTGAFF.

There are many counts of this clonotype. The V call is TRBV5-1, the J call TRBJ1-2; 9 bases match TRBD1. The CDR3 contains 15 residues. The germline gives CDR1 SGHRS, CDR2 YFSETQ. V lost 4 bases to trimming and J lost 4 bases; unmatched junction nucleotides: 8. CDR3 loop: CASSPWDREAYGYTF. The CDR3 bases are TGCGCCAGCAGCCCATGGGACAGGGAAGCCTATGGCTACACCTTC.

The sample holds a few counts of this clonotype. J is TRBJ2-1 and V is TRBV2; no clear D. Trimming removed 8 bases from V and 4 bases from J, with 15 bases in between. The CDR3 runs to 14 residues. Germline values: CDR1 SNHLY, CDR2 FYNNEI. The CDR3 region is CASLAGEKYNEQFF. CDR3 sequence (DNA): TGTGCCAGCCTCGCAGGTGAGAAGTACAATGAGCAGTTCTTC.